This T cell receptor (beta chain) was sequenced during a study of cytomegalovirus exposure and HLA in healthy donors. As for the study in general: In an early release, HLA-typed donors contributed roughly 85 million unique TCR sequences. The Caucasian-associated ancestry cluster held over 65% of 398 genotyped donors. Study conclusions and caveats: In a later analysis, parvovirus B19, influenza, CMV and Epstein-Barr virus appeared linked to several top co-occurrence clusters.

This donor has no recorded CMV serostatus. CDR3 size: 14 residues. CDR1 is SGHDT, CDR2 YYEEEE, per germline. V shed 2 bases and J 6 bases; nucleotides not matched to a gene: 4. PCR employed 60 Vbeta and 13 Jbeta primers. Clones were read by immunoSEQ multiplex PCR, and TCRdb kept only the in-frame ones, dropping some. The sample comprises approximately 100,000 clones, 64% of which are singletons, and roughly 2.1% rests with the top ten. To note about this clone: Its antigen is still unknown.

The sequence was collected from a human donor in good health. Sequenced sample: PBMCs. The chain couples TRBV5-6 to TRBJ1-2; TRBD1 matches 10 bases. The CDR3 sequence is CASSLLTGGDGYTF. In DNA form, the CDR3 reads TGTGCCAGCAGCTTATTGACAGGGGGCGATGGCTACACCTTC.